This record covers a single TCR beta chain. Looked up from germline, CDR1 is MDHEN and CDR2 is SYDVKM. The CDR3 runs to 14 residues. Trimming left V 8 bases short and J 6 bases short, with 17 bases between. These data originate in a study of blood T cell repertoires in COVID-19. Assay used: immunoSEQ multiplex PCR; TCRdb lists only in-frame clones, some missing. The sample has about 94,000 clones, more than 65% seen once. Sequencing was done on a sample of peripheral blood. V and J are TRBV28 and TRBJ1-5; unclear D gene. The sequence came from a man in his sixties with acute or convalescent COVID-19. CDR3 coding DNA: TGTGCCAGCTCCGAGCGCGTGGGTTTTCAGCCCCAGCATTTT. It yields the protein CASSERVGFQPQHF.